What follows describes a single T cell receptor beta chain. What this receptor recognizes is not known. Nothing much larger sits one base from this clone, and base qualities are not available. The data stem from a study of T cells after posttransplantation cyclophosphamide (dated by TCRdb to the mid-2010s). A note on the overall study: The study tracked T cell repertoire reconstitution by TRB sequencing after myeloablative bone marrow transplantation using posttransplantation cyclophosphamide as GVHD prophylaxis. In 3 patients, up to about 3 additional blood samples taken between 2 and 5.2 years after transplant also underwent TRB sequencing, as did pretransplant blood from 4 patients. Blood from every one of the roughly 30 PTCy patients who had 1-year posttransplant specimens underwent TRB sequencing. Antigen receptor sequencing was done on samples from a few dozen PTCy-treated patients and from approximately 17 related bone marrow donors of those patients. Because TRA and TRB clonality were tightly correlated in nine or ten samples, subsequent TCR analyses were focused on TRB only. Public TRB sequences were compared against a database of over 3,600 sequences linked to responses to pathogens, tumor antigens, self-antigens and alloantigens. The paper's findings and limits, for the study overall: Across 35 to 45 patients, TRB clonality was highly associated with recipient CMV seropositivity and CMV reactivation, and diversity in PTCy patients was similar to diversity in CNI/methotrexate controls. Donor-recipient similarity was low at 1-2 months but increased during the first year, and donor CD8+ memory clones often dominated later blood repertoires. The TRB repertoires of T cells infiltrating skin or GI tract showed only limited overlap with the TRB repertoires of T cells in blood.

Genomic DNA was the input for TRB sequencing, which was run either with the immunoSEQ assay at survey resolution or with the hsTCRB kit. The paper's processing steps were these. The immunoSEQ software handled initial read processing, and the LymphoSeq R package was used for repertoire analyses. For each TRB dataset, clonality was calculated as 1 minus normalized Shannon entropy, and the Gini coefficient was computed as well. To infer phenotypes in unsorted samples, TRB sequences from sorted subsets of the recipient or donor were mapped onto unsorted samples from the same recipient. TCRdb stores this immuneACCESS table with in-frame sequences only. Part of the clones is absent; in the studies checked, under half of the shortfall reflects unresolved V genes, and no reason is known for the rest. The DNA was the basis for D and trimming; V, J and clone size are from that table. Present in this sample are tens of thousands of clones, roughly 93% of which were seen just once. Jointly, the top ten make up 2.5% to 3% of the sample.

Related bone marrow donors provided peripheral blood samples on the day of marrow donation. Peripheral blood and bone marrow mononuclear cells were isolated by Ficoll-Hypaque density centrifugation and were cryopreserved. The germline V gene (reference sequence) specifies LNHDA as CDR1 and SQIVND as CDR2. V is shortened by 6 bases, J by 1 base, and the region joining them spans 14 bases. The CDR3 spans 15 residues, from the cysteine through the phenylalanine. Only CDR3 DNA is held: 45 bases, read in frame from base 1. Sequencing was carried out using PBMCs. The rearrangement combines TRBV19 with TRBJ2-3, and TRBD2 may be the D gene, going by 6 matching bases. This receptor was obtained from a woman aged 25-40 years in good health and a related stem cell transplant donor. Read as DNA, the sequence is TGTGCCAGTAGCGGGACTGTCTCTGGCACAGATACGCAGTATTTT. This translates into CASSGTVSGTDTQYF.